The T cell receptor (beta chain) described here comes from a study of shared clonotypes between healthy human individuals. The overall study: Each donor's CD4 naive and CD4 memory cells filled three plates apiece, CD8 naive two, and CD8 memory one. Findings and limits, study-wide: Non-shared clonotypes showed lower generation probabilities than clonotypes common to all four donors. Estimated richness values were generally larger in naive subsets than in memory subsets.

CD8 cells classed as naive were CD45RO-negative and positively selected for CCR7, excluding terminally differentiated effector memory CD45RA+ cells. To note about this clone: What it recognizes is unknown.

The table came from immunoSEQ multiplex PCR; TCRdb's copy has only in-frame clones and leaves some out. Of about 680,000 clones listed, 92% were seen once; the top ten hold more than 20%. Per germline, CDR1 SGHNT and CDR2 YENEEA. The ends lost 5 bases at V and 5 bases at J; junction bases unmatched: 5. The CDR3 runs 15 residues. The source material was naive CD8+ T cells sorted from blood. The rearrangement joins TRBV11-3 to TRBJ2-1; 11 positions match TRBD2. The source is a man between 25 and 39 years old in good health. The CDR3 region is CASSLGLADNNEQFF. Here the CDR3 DNA reads TGTGCCAGCAGCCTGGGACTAGCGGATAACAATGAGCAGTTCTTC.